This passage covers 29 T cell receptor beta chains from one sample sequenced in a study of blood T cell repertoires in COVID-19. Assay used: immunoSEQ multiplex PCR; TCRdb lists only in-frame clones, some missing. Here the sample spans roughly 310,000 clones, over 75% being singletons. Material: PBMCs or T cells enriched from blood (not recorded which). The receptors derive from a woman aged 40 to 50 who had recovered from COVID-19.

The chain carries TRBV7-9 and TRBJ2-1; TRBD2 might be the D (6 bases). Per the germline V gene, CDR1 is SEHNR and CDR2 is FQNEAQ (reference sequence). V lost 5 bases to trimming and J lost 2 bases, with 13 bases between them. The CDR3 covers 15 residues. The CDR3 nucleotides are TGTGCCAGCAGCGTCTTAGCGGAAACCTACAATGAGCAGTTCTTC. It translates to CASSVLAETYNEQFF.

The chain couples TRBV6-5 to TRBJ1-2; 8 bases are a match to TRBD1. CDR3 length: 16 amino acids. V shed 0 bases, J shed 0 bases, and the junction held 3 bases outside the gene matches. Per the germline V gene, CDR1 is MNHEY and CDR2 is SVGAGI. In nucleotides, the CDR3 is TGTGCCAGCAGTTACTCGAACAGGGGGTCTAACTATGGCTACACCTTC. Translation: CASSYSNRGSNYGYTF.

In this sample, this clone turned up once. V is TRBV21-1 and J is TRBJ1-1; the table names TRBD1, a call not compared with the DNA. TRBV21-1 is recorded as a pseudogene. This CDR3 comprises 17 residues. The CDR3 sequence is CASRHFRTQGYNTEAFF. The DNA of the CDR3 is TGTGCCAGCAGACACTTCCGAACACAGGGCTATAACACTGAAGCTTTCTTT.

The chain joins TRBV7-8 to TRBJ2-7; 12 nucleotides match TRBD2. CDR1 SGHVS and CDR2 FQNEAQ come from the germline V gene. The CDR3 length is 15 residues. V gave up 5 bases and J gave up 6 bases; unmatched junction bases: 8. The CDR3 DNA reads TGTGCCAGCAGCCTAACTAGCGGGGGGTTCTCCGAGCAGTACTTC. Protein: CASSLTSGGFSEQYF.

The CDR3, as DNA: TGTGCCAGCAGCCAAGTAGGGGTCGGGGCCAACGTCCTGACTTTC. This sequence encodes CASSQVGVGANVLTF. This chain links TRBV3-1 (or the pseudogene TRBV3-2) with TRBJ2-6, with D perhaps TRBD1 (5 bases). Germline V gene data show CDR1 as LGHDT and CDR2 as YNNKEL (reference sequence). Trimming removed 1 base at V and 4 bases at J, with 8 bases between. The CDR3 has 15 amino acids.

V and J are TRBV18 and TRBJ1-2; the match to TRBD1 covers 7 bases. Germline V gives CDR1 KGHSH, CDR2 LQKENI. The CDR3 has 14 amino acids. V shed 5 bases, J shed 6 bases, and the junction held 9 bases outside the gene matches. The CDR3 loop is CASSVTGAVNGYTF. The CDR3 DNA reads TGTGCCAGCTCAGTAACAGGGGCGGTAAATGGCTACACCTTC.

The J gene is TRBJ2-7, the V gene TRBV7-2; a possible D gene is TRBD1 (6 bases). Deletions cut 3 bases from V and 2 bases from J, with 8 bases between. Germline V gene lookup returns CDR1 SGHTA and CDR2 FQGNSA. The CDR3 consists of 13 residues. For the CDR3, the DNA is TGTGCCAGCAGCTTCCAGGGGCCCTACGAGCAGTACTTC. Its translation: CASSFQGPYEQYF.

The V gene is TRBV28, the J gene TRBJ2-7; no definite D call. The germline V gene encodes CDR1 MDHEN and CDR2 SYDVKM. The CDR3 extends over 14 amino acids. V lost 5 bases and J lost 2, with 13 bases in between. CDR3 sequence (DNA): TGTGCCAGCAGTAGAGGCCTGTTGGCCTACGAGCAGTACTTC. Protein product: CASSRGLLAYEQYF. The full variable domain, with the rest looked up from reference TRBV28 and TRBJ2-7, is DVKVTQSSRYLVKRTGEKVFLECVQDMDHENMFWYRQDPGLGLRLIYFSYDVKMKEKGDIPEGYSVSREKKERFSLILESASTNQTSMYLCASSRGLLAYEQYFGPGTRLTVT.

This clone occurred a few times. The chain is built from TRBV9 and TRBJ2-5; D is unresolved. Trimming cost V 0 bases and J 4 bases, with 10 bases left between them. CDR1 is SGDLS and CDR2 is YYNGEE in the germline V gene. This CDR3 is built from 14 residues. The CDR3 loop reads CASSVAGHIETQYF. CDR3 nucleotide sequence: TGTGCCAGCAGCGTAGCTGGGCACATAGAGACCCAGTACTTC.

The J gene is TRBJ2-3, the V gene TRBV9, with 9 bases matching TRBD2. The V gene's germline CDR1 is SGDLS and CDR2 YYNGEE. The CDR3 contains 17 residues. The V segment lost 4 bases and the J segment 3 bases; nucleotides outside the gene matches: 12. The CDR3 sequence is CASSLDTGTSITDTQYF. The CDR3 DNA reads as TGTGCCAGCAGCTTAGACACCGGGACTAGCATTACAGATACGCAGTATTTT.

The chain has TRBV10-3 and TRBJ2-7, with 8 bases aligning to TRBD1. This CDR3 is built from 15 residues. Germline CDR1 and CDR2: ENHRY and SYGVKD. J gave up 7 bases and V 3 bases, and 11 bases lay outside the gene matches. CDR3 sequence: CAISDPGQAPGEQYF. The CDR3 bases are TGTGCCATCAGTGACCCGGGACAGGCCCCCGGGGAGCAGTACTTC.

In DNA form, the CDR3 reads TGTGCCAGCAGCAACCATGACAGGGAGGTTCAGCCCCAGCATTTT. This translates into CASSNHDREVQPQHF. The chain is built from TRBV5-8 and TRBJ1-5; the match to TRBD1 covers 7 bases. Germline V gives CDR1 SGHTS, CDR2 YDEGEE. The CDR3 is made up of 15 amino acids. The V segment lost 4 bases and the J segment 6 bases; nucleotides outside the gene matches: 10.

The genes are TRBV19 and TRBJ1-2; no reliable D call. CDR1 is LNHDA, CDR2 SQIVND, per germline (reference sequence). CDR3 size: 14 residues. V was trimmed by 0 bases and J by 0 bases, leaving 5 bases between them. The CDR3 region is CASSIDLSNYGYTF. In DNA, the CDR3 is TGTGCCAGTAGTATAGATCTCTCTAACTATGGCTACACCTTC.

V usage is TRBV3-1 (or the pseudogene TRBV3-2) and J usage is TRBJ2-5; D gene ambiguous. Germline V gene data show CDR1 as LGHDT and CDR2 as YNNKEL (reference sequence). The V end was cut by 3 bases, the J end by 5 bases, with 13 bases between. The CDR3 runs to 14 residues. The CDR3 loop reads CASSHSRRFETQYF. For the CDR3, the DNA is TGTGCCAGCAGCCACTCCCGGAGATTCGAGACCCAGTACTTC.

The chain combines TRBV5-1 with TRBJ2-7; a weak D match, TRBD1 (5 bases). Trimming took off 4 bases at V and 5 bases at J, with 10 bases between the two ends. Germline V CDR1 and CDR2: SGHRS, YFSETQ. The CDR3 has 12 amino acids. In DNA, the CDR3 is TGCGCCAGCAGCGGGGCAGCGAACGAGCAGTACTTC. Translating it yields CASSGAANEQYF.

The chain recombines TRBV7-8 with TRBJ1-2, with TRBD1 as a possible D gene (5 bases). CDR3 length: 13 amino acids. CDR1 is SGHVS and CDR2 is FQNEAQ in the germline V gene. V was cut by 5 bases and J by 5 bases, with 12 bases left in between. The CDR3 coding sequence is TGTGCCAGCAGCCTCAGACAGACTTATGGCTACACCTTC. It yields the protein CASSLRQTYGYTF.

This clone was seen a few times. The chain is built from TRBV4-3 and TRBJ2-1; D gene unclear. Trimming left V 0 bases short and J 6 bases short, with 9 bases between. In germline, CDR1 is LGHNA, CDR2 YSLEER. The CDR3 is 14 amino acids. The CDR3 nucleotides are TGCGCCAGCAGCCAAGATGAACAGTCCAATGAGCAGTTCTTC. Translation gives CASSQDEQSNEQFF.

This clone was recorded once. V and J are TRBV29-1 and TRBJ1-1, with TRBD1 identical over 7 bases. V lost 6 bases and J lost 4; bases outside the gene matches: 5. Per germline, CDR1 SQVTM and CDR2 ANQGSEA. The CDR3 contains 12 residues. CDR3 region: CSVDRMGTEAFF. The CDR3 nucleotides read TGCAGCGTGGACAGGATGGGCACTGAAGCTTTCTTT. Using reference TRBV29-1 and TRBJ1-1 for the parts outside the CDR3, the full variable domain is SAVISQKPSRDICQRGTSLTIQCQVDSQVTMMFWYRQQPGQSLTLIATANQGSEATYESGFVIDKFPISRPNLTFSTLTVSNMSPEDSSIYLCSVDRMGTEAFFGQGTRLTVV.

The chain carries TRBV25-1 and TRBJ1-5; 8 nucleotides align to TRBD1. The CDR3 loop spans 18 amino acids. With V trimmed by 8 bases and J by 0 bases, 15 bases remained unmatched. Germline V gene sequence: CDR1 MGHDK, CDR2 SYGVNS. The CDR3 reads CASFDANPGGISNQPQHF. For the CDR3, the DNA is TGTGCCAGCTTTGACGCGAACCCAGGGGGCATTAGCAATCAGCCCCAGCATTTT. Full variable domain (rest looked up from reference TRBV25-1 and TRBJ1-5): EADIYQTPRYLVIGTGKKITLECSQTMGHDKMYWYQQDPGMELHLIHYSYGVNSTEKGDLSSESTVSRIRTEHFPLTLESARPSHTSQYLCASFDANPGGISNQPQHFGDGTRLSIL.

V and J are TRBV7-9 and TRBJ1-2, with TRBD1 matching over 7 bases. Germline V gene data show CDR1 as SEHNR and CDR2 as FQNEAQ (reference sequence). V lost 5 bases and J lost 6; bases outside the gene matches: 6. This CDR3 contains 13 residues. The CDR3 DNA reads TGTGCCAGCAGCGACGGGACAGCGGATGGCTACACCTTC. Protein product: CASSDGTADGYTF.

The chain employs TRBV11-3 and TRBJ1-1, with D possibly being TRBD1 (5 bases). Trimming took off 1 base at V and 0 bases at J, with 15 bases between the two ends. The CDR3 length is 17 residues. CDR1 is SGHNT, CDR2 YENEEA, per germline. The CDR3 region has the DNA TGTGCCAGCAGCTTAGGACCGACGGGGGGAATGAACACTGAAGCTTTCTTT. It translates to CASSLGPTGGMNTEAFF.

The rearrangement joins TRBV24-1 to TRBJ1-2; D not certain. Trimming removed 0 bases from V and 0 bases from J, with 10 bases in between. The germline gives CDR1 KGHDR, CDR2 SFDVKD. The CDR3 spans 16 residues. Written as DNA, the CDR3 is TGTGCCACCAGTGATTTGGTAGAGCCCGCTAACTATGGCTACACCTTC. Translation: CATSDLVEPANYGYTF.

This clone was counted only a few times. This sequence joins TRBV7-8 and TRBJ2-5; 8 positions agree with TRBD2. The CDR3 spans 16 residues. From germline, CDR1 is SGHVS and CDR2 FQNEAQ. The V gene end was trimmed by 1 base and the J gene end by 3 bases; junction bases not matched to a gene: 7. CDR3 DNA: TGTGCCAGCAGCTTAGGGAGGACGGGAGGGAAAGAGACCCAGTACTTC. Protein sequence: CASSLGRTGGKETQYF.

The rearrangement uses TRBV3-1 (or the pseudogene TRBV3-2) and TRBJ2-7; 14 nucleotides line up with TRBD2. With 5 bases clipped from V and 3 bases from J, the junction kept 3 bases outside the gene matches. CDR1 is LGHDT, CDR2 YNNKEL, per germline (reference sequence). This CDR3 is built from 15 residues. The CDR3 DNA follows: TGTGCCAGCAGCAACGGACTAGCGGGAGGCTACGAGCAGTACTTC. It yields the protein CASSNGLAGGYEQYF.

The table lists this clone with a few counts. The chain joins TRBV6-2 or TRBV6-3 to TRBJ2-7, with 10 positions matching TRBD2. Per germline, CDR1 MNHEY and CDR2 SVGEGT. The ends lost 6 bases at V and 0 bases at J; junction bases unmatched: 5. The CDR3 is made up of 15 amino acids. The CDR3 DNA reads TGTGCCAGCAGACCTAGCGGGGGAAGCTCCTACGAGCAGTACTTC. Its translation: CASRPSGGSSYEQYF.

The chain employs TRBV7-3 and TRBJ2-5; 8 bases align to TRBD2. The germline CDR1 and CDR2 sequences are SGHTA and FQGTGA. This CDR3 is built from 16 residues. The trim removed 2 bases at V and 3 bases at J, leaving 8 bases unmatched. The CDR3 region is CASSLGASGPEETQYF. DNA of the CDR3: TGTGCCAGCAGCTTAGGGGCTAGCGGGCCTGAAGAGACCCAGTACTTC.

The chain has TRBV30 and TRBJ2-3; 7 bases are shared with TRBD2. This CDR3 is 15 amino acids long. Trimming took 1 base from V and 0 from J; bases not matched to a gene: 4. The germline gives CDR1 GTSNPN, CDR2 SVGIG (reference sequence). CDR3 sequence: CAWSGASGSTDTQYF. CDR3 nucleotides: TGTGCCTGGAGTGGGGCTAGCGGTAGCACAGATACGCAGTATTTT. Supplemented by reference TRBV30 and TRBJ2-3, the full variable domain reads SQTIHQWPATLVQPVGSPLSLECTVEGTSNPNLYWYRQAAGRGLQLLFYSVGIGQISSEVPQNLSASRPQDRQFILSSKKLLLSDSGFYLCAWSGASGSTDTQYFGPGTRLTVL.

This sequence joins TRBV24-1 and TRBJ1-5; 7 bases are shared with TRBD1. The CDR3 covers 16 residues. V lost 2 bases to trimming and J lost 1 base; unmatched junction nucleotides: 4. The V gene's germline CDR1 is KGHDR and CDR2 SFDVKD. The CDR3 DNA is TGTGCCACCAGTGATTCCGGGACAGTGAGCAATCAGCCCCAGCATTTT. Translated, it gives CATSDSGTVSNQPQHF.

J is TRBJ2-4 and V is TRBV30, with D possibly being TRBD2 (6 bases). CDR1 and CDR2 from the germline V gene are GTSNPN and SVGIG (reference sequence). CDR3 length: 13 residues. Trimming removed 0 bases from V and 8 bases from J, with 11 bases in between. CDR3 in amino acids: CAWSVVGGDIQYF. In DNA, the CDR3 is TGTGCCTGGAGTGTCGTGGGAGGCGACATTCAGTACTTC.